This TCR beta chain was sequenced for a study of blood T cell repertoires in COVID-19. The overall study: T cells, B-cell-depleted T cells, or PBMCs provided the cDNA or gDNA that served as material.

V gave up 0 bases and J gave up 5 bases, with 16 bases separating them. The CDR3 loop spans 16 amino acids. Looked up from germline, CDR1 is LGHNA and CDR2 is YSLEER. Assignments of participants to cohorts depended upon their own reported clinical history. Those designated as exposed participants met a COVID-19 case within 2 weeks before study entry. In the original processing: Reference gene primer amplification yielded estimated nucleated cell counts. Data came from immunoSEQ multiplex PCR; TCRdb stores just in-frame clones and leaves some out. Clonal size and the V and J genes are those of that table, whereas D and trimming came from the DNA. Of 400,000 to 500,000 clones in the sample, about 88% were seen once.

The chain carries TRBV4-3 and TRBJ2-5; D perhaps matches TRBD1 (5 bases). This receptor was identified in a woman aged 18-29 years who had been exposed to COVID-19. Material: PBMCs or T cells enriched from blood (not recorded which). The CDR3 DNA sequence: TGCGCCAGCAGCCAAGACGGCAGGGCGGTCATGGAGACCCAGTACTTC. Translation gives CASSQDGRAVMETQYF.